The rows below give T cell receptor beta chains drawn from one sample of a study of T cells in Graves' hyperthyroidism and ophthalmopathy. In TCRdb, the multiplex PCR reads were re-called with MiXCR into one record per CDR3 protein. The sample includes 500,000 to 750,000 distinct CDR3 sequences, approximately 14% seen only once; the top ten take around 7.8%. The sequencing sample was made of blood. These receptor sequences come from a woman aged 25 to 39 with Graves' hyperthyroidism. Both conserved end residues are part of each CDR3.

V gene	CDR3 protein
TRBV7-3	CASSLWLKTSGDTQYF
TRBV5-1	CASSHQGNEQYF
TRBV9	CASSGGTNNEQFF
TRBV7-8	CASTLTRFWLAASTSDEQFF
TRBV7-3	CASSLRASGPYEQYF
TRBV27	CASSPSDFRPNEQFF
TRBV7-9	CASSLEVSLAVNTGELFF
TRBV6-2/TRBV6-3	CASSSAGVSSTGELFF
TRBV6-1	CASSFGQNGQETQYF
TRBV3-1	CASSQDRLPDTQYF
TRBV7-2	CASSLTGLAHEQFF
TRBV28	CASSYPGVTEAFF
TRBV6-2/TRBV6-3	CASSGTGVSVQYF
TRBV28	CASRLQAGSTGELFF
TRBV5-1	CASSLGRDRRNEKLFF
TRBV6-6	CASSYSMRGRAVHEQFF
TRBV12-3/TRBV12-4	CASSLAGWAGETHEQYF
TRBV29-1	CSVVRQGQMIETQYF
TRBV2	CASSADGLVGGYTF
TRBV4-3	CASSPGPPGNYGYTF
TRBV27	CASSSPTSRGQPQHF
TRBV15	CATSRDVRRNTGELFF
TRBV10-3	CAIRLERPNTGELFF
TRBV3-1	CASSRRQAYNEQFF
TRBV10-3	CAISGTTITYGYTF
TRBV20-1	CSARVLNSPRETQFF
TRBV11-2	CASSLWAAGEYYEQYF
TRBV19	CATTGGSYYEQYF
TRBV5-6	CASSALGLAGWELFF
TRBV6-2/TRBV6-3	CASREPGHFGNEQFF
TRBV28	CASEFGASYNEQFF
TRBV18	CASSPLRDYNEQFF
TRBV14	CASSQGLFRGGAEHLEDYGYTF
TRBV4-1	CASSQPMTGTHLSGNTIYF
TRBV11-2	CASSLRTGRGEKLFF
TRBV7-3	CASSSPTTDTQYF
TRBV27	CASSYLGGRRNTGELFF
TRBV28	CASSLLGSSNQPQHF
TRBV20-1	CSAREGRSSYNSPLHF
TRBV19	CASSWGDIQYF
TRBV7-3	CASSPLSSLAGDVNEQFF
TRBV4-2	CASSALAGRQETQYF
TRBV2	CASTGGSREQFF
TRBV2	CASSEASLSKEFF
TRBV18	CASSPDRVREQFF
TRBV6-1	CASSGDRPHSNQPQHF
TRBV27	CASATRTGGYEQYF
TRBV9	CASSGRGLADYNEQFF
TRBV2	CASRAKGSGGYQPQHF
TRBV5-6	CASSFWEETQYF
TRBV4-3	CASSQDLGDGSTGELFF